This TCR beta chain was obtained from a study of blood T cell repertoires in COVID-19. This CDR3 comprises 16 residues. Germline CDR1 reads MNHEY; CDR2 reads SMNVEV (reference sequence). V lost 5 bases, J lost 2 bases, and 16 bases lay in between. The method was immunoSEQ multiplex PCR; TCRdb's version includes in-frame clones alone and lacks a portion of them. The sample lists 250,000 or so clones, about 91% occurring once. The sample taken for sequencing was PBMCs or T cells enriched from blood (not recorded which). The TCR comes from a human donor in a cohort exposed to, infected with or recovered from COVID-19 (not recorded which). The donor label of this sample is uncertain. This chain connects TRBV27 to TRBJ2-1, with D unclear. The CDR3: CASSPHDSTPYNEQFF. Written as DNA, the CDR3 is TGTGCCAGCAGTCCCCATGACTCTACTCCCTACAATGAGCAGTTCTTC.